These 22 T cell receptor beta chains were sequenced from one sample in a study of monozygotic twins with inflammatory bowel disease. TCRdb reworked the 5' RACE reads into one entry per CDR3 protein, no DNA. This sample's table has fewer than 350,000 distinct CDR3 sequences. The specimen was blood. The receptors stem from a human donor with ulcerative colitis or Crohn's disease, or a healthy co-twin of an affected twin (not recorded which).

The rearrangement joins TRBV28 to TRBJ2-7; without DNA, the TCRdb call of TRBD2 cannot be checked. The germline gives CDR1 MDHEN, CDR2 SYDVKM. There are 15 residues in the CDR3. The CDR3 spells CASSPPGLAYHEQYF. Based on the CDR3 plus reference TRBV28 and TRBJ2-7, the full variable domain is DVKVTQSSRYLVKRTGEKVFLECVQDMDHENMFWYRQDPGLGLRLIYFSYDVKMKEKGDIPEGYSVSREKKERFSLILESASTNQTSMYLCASSPPGLAYHEQYFGPGTRLTVT.

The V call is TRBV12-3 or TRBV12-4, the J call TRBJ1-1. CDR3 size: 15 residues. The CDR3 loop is CASSPYQAVNTEAFF.

The CDR3 sequence is CASSPPELAGGEQFF. The genes are TRBV18 and TRBJ2-1; TCRdb indicates TRBD2, and absent DNA this call remains unverified. Germline CDR1 KGHSH, CDR2 LQKENI. This CDR3 spans 15 amino acids.

CDR3 region: CASSLGATSGNTIYF. The chain joins TRBV11-2 to TRBJ1-3. The CDR3 extends over 15 amino acids. Per germline, CDR1 SGHAT and CDR2 FQNNGV.

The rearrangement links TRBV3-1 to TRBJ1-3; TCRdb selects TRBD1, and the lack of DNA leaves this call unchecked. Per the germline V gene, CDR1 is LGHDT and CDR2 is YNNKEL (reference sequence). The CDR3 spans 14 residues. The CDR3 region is CASSQRGQFNTIYF.

CDR3 region: CASSLVGLAGGFYNEQFF. The V call is TRBV7-8, the J call TRBJ2-1; with no DNA, the TCRdb D assignment of TRBD2 cannot be verified. The CDR3 sequence is 18 residues long. The germline CDR1 and CDR2 sequences are SGHVS and FQNEAQ. The entire variable domain, with the rest obtained from reference TRBV7-8 and TRBJ2-1, is as follows: GAGVSQSPRYKVAKRGQDVALRCDPISGHVSLFWYQQALGQGPEFLTYFQNEAQLDKSGLPSDRFFAERPEGSVSTLKIQRTQQEDSAVYLCASSLVGLAGGFYNEQFFGPGTRLTVL.

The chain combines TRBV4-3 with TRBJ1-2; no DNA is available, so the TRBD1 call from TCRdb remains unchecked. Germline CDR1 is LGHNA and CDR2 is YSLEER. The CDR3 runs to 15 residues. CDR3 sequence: CASSLTGGWVYGYTF.

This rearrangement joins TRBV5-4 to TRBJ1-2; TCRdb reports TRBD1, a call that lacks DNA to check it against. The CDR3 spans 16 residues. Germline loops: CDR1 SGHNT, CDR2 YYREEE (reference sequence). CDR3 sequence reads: CASSLRGAGKKGGYTF.

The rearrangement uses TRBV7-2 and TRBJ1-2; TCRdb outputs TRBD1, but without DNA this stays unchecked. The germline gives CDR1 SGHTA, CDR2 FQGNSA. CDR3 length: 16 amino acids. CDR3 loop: CASTLAARGSNYGYTF.

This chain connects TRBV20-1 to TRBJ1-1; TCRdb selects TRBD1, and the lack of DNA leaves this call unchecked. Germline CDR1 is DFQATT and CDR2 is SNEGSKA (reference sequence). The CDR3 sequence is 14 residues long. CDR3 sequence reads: CSAPPPWRITEAFF.

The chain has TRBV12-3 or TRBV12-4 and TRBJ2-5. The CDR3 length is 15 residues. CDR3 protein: CASSFSVPRQETQYF.

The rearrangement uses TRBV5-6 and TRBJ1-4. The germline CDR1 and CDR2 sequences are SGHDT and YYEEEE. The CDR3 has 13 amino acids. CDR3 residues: CASKGFANEKLFF.

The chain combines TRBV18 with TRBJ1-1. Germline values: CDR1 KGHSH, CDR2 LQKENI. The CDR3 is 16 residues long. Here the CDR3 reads CASSPRAGLMNTEAFF. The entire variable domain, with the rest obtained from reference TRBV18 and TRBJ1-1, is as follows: NAGVMQNPRHLVRRRGQEARLRCSPMKGHSHVYWYRQLPEEGLKFMVYLQKENIIDESGMPKERFSAEFPKEGPSILRIQQVVRGDSAAYFCASSPRAGLMNTEAFFGQGTRLTVV.

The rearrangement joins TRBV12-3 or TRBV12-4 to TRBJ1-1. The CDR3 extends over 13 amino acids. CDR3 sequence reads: CASSLWGNTEAFF.

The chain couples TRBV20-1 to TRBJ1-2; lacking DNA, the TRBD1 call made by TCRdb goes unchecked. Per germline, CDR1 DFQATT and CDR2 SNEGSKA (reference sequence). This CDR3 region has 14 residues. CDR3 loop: CSASERGRSYCYTF.

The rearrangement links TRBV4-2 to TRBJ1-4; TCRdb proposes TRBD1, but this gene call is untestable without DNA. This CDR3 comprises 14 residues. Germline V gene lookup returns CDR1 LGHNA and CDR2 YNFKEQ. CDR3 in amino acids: CASSRYRGREKLFF.

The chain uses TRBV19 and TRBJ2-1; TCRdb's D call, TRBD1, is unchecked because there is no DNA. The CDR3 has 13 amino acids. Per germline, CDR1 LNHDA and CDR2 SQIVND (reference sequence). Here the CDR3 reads CASSSTQGTEQFF. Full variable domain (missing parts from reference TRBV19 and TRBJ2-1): DGGITQSPKYLFRKEGQNVTLSCEQNLNHDAMYWYRQDPGQGLRLIYYSQIVNDFQKGDIAEGYSVSREKKESFPLTVTSAQKNPTAFYLCASSSTQGTEQFFGPGTRLTVL.

This CDR3 reads CASSPGTGANTIYF. V is TRBV5-1 and J is TRBJ1-3; TCRdb proposes TRBD1, but this gene call is untestable without DNA. The CDR3 has 14 amino acids. Germline CDR1 reads SGHRS; CDR2 reads YFSETQ.

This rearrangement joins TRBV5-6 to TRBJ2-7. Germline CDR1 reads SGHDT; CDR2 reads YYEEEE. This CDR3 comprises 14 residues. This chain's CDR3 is CASSLAGVSGEQYF.

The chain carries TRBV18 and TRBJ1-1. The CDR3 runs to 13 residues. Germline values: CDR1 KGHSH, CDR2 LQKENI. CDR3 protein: CAGATQVNTEAFF.

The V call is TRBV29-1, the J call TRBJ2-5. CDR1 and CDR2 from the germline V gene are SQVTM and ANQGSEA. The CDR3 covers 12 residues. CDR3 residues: CSVEDNSGTRYF.

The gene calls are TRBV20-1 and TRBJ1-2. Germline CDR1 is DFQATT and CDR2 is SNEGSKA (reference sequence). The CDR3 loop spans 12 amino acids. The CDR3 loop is CSASTRNYGYTF.